The subject of this entry is one T cell receptor (beta chain). Some clones are missing from TCRdb's copy, which holds only in-frame ones; the method was immunoSEQ multiplex PCR. The sample shows tens of thousands of clones, 70% to 90% of them seen only once. These data originate in a study of OX40 agonist ivuxolimab in advanced cancers. Per the germline V gene, CDR1 is SGHDN and CDR2 is FVKESK. The CDR3 length is 14 residues. The trim removed 4 bases at V and 7 bases at J, leaving 6 bases unmatched. This chain joins TRBV14 and TRBJ2-2, with 7 bases fitting TRBD1. The starting material was CD4+ or CD8+ T cells sorted from blood, obtained in a trial of the OX40 agonist ivuxolimab. This clonotype originated in an adult with an advanced solid tumor such as melanoma, head and neck, liver or kidney cancer. The CDR3 bases are TGTGCCAGCAGCCCTACAGGGGTTATCGGGGAGCTGTTTTTT. Amino acids: CASSPTGVIGELFF.